A selection of T cell receptor beta chains follows, all from one sample in a study of blood T cell repertoires in COVID-19. This table comes from immunoSEQ multiplex PCR, and its TCRdb copy is limited to in-frame clones, with some not included. This table holds 140,000 to 150,000 clones, approximately 90% found once. Sequenced: peripheral blood. These receptors were collected from a woman in her fifties or sixties with acute or convalescent COVID-19. The CDR3 runs from the conserved cysteine through the conserved F or W. Fields, in order: V gene, clone size, D gene, J gene, CDR3 length, CDR3 DNA, CDR3 protein. The D gene is left open where the match is weak. Not every row has a clone size; where given, it reads once, few, many or a size class.

>TRBV5-4|.|TRBD1|TRBJ1-1|16
TGTGCCAGCAGCCCCGGAGGAGGGGGCGGGGACACTGAAGCTTTCTTT
CASSPGGGGGDTEAFF
>TRBV29-1|.|.|TRBJ2-2|15
TGCAGCGTTGATGCGGGGGCGGCAAACACCGGGGAGCTGTTTTTT
CSVDAGAANTGELFF
>TRBV10-3|.|TRBD1|TRBJ2-3|15
TGTGCCATCAGGGCACAGGGGGCTAGCACAGATACGCAGTATTTT
CAIRAQGASTDTQYF
>TRBV7-8|.|TRBD2|TRBJ2-1|16
TGTGCCAGCAGCCCCATCGGGGCAGGGAGGGACCATGAGCAGTTCTTC
CASSPIGAGRDHEQFF
>TRBV28|.|TRBD1|TRBJ2-4|15
TGTGCCAGCAGCTCCAGGGGGCGAGGCAAAAACATTCAGTACTTC
CASSSRGRGKNIQYF
>TRBV24-1|.|TRBD1|TRBJ2-4|14
TGTGCCACCAGTGATAGACAGGGTAAAAACATTCAGTACTTC
CATSDRQGKNIQYF
>TRBV13|.|TRBD1|TRBJ1-6|15
TGTGCCAGCAGCTTAGTAGGACAGGGGATATCACCCCTCCACTTT
CASSLVGQGISPLHF
>TRBV9|.|.|TRBJ2-3|15
TGTGCCAGCAGCGGCGGGGGCCTCTCATCAGATACGCAGTATTTT
CASSGGGLSSDTQYF
>TRBV7-9|.|.|TRBJ2-2|14
TGTGCCAGCAGCCCCCAGGACTGGACCGGGGAGCTGTTTTTT
CASSPQDWTGELFF
>TRBV27|.|TRBD1|TRBJ2-7|15
TGTGCCAGCAGCGCTGACAGGGCCACCATTTACGAGCAGTACTTC
CASSADRATIYEQYF
>TRBV30|.|TRBD1|TRBJ1-2|14
TGTGCCTGGAGTAACGGACAGGGGAACTATGGCTACACCTTC
CAWSNGQGNYGYTF
>TRBV12-5|.|.|TRBJ2-7|12
TGTGCTAGTGGCCTTTCCAGGGTCGAGCAGTACTTC
CASGLSRVEQYF
>TRBV6-5|.|.|TRBJ2-1|12
TGTGCCAGCAGACTTACCTACAATGAGCAGTTCTTC
CASRLTYNEQFF
>TRBV27|once|.|TRBJ2-1|13
TGTGCCAGCAGTTTCTCTAGCCTCAATGAGCAGTTCTTC
CASSFSSLNEQFF
>TRBV24-1|few|TRBD1|TRBJ1-5|15
TGTGCCACCAGTGATCCCGGGACAGAGAATCAGCCCCAGCATTTT
CATSDPGTENQPQHF
>TRBV5-4|.|TRBD2|TRBJ2-3|16
TGTGCCAGCAGCTTGCGACTAGCAGCTAGCACAGATACGCAGTATTTT
CASSLRLAASTDTQYF
>TRBV19|.|TRBD1|TRBJ1-2|19
TGTGCCAGTAGAGGTCTCGAGGGACAGGGGCCAGCCTTTAACTATGGCTACACCTTC
CASRGLEGQGPAFNYGYTF
>TRBV3-1/TRBV3-2|.|.|TRBJ1-3|15
TGTGCCAGCAGCCCAAGGGGGAGCTCTGGAAACACCATATATTTT
CASSPRGSSGNTIYF
>TRBV5-6|.|TRBD1|TRBJ1-5|15
TGTGCCAGCAGCGCATACAGGGGGAGCAATCAGCCCCAGCATTTT
CASSAYRGSNQPQHF
>TRBV28|.|TRBD1|TRBJ1-2|16
TGTGCCAGCAGGTTTCAGGGGGCGACGGATAACTATGGCTACACCTTC
CASRFQGATDNYGYTF
>TRBV5-1|.|TRBD1|TRBJ1-3|14
TGCGCCAGCAGCGGGACAGTTTCTGGAAACACCATATATTTT
CASSGTVSGNTIYF
>TRBV28|.|.|TRBJ1-1|15
TGTGCCAGCAGTCTATATAACAGGGTGAACACTGAAGCTTTCTTT
CASSLYNRVNTEAFF
>TRBV28|.|.|TRBJ2-2|15
TGTGCCAGCAGTTTCTCCGACCAGGCCACCGGGGAGCTGTTTTTT
CASSFSDQATGELFF
>TRBV11-2|.|.|TRBJ1-1|11
TGTGCCAGCAGCCTGACCCAGGGAGCTTTCTTT
CASSLTQGAFF
>TRBV30|.|TRBD2|TRBJ2-2|14
TGTGCCCGAATGACTAGCGGGAACACCGGGGAGCTGTTTTTT
CARMTSGNTGELFF
>TRBV29-1|.|TRBD1|TRBJ1-5|13
TGCAGCGCCCGGGACAGGGACAATCAGCCCCAGCATTTT
CSARDRDNQPQHF
>TRBV3-1/TRBV3-2|.|.|TRBJ2-7|15
TGTGCCAGCAGCCCCCTGGGCCACAGGACCTACGAGCAGTACTTC
CASSPLGHRTYEQYF
>TRBV19|.|TRBD1|TRBJ1-1|17
TGTGCCAGTAGTATTCTTCCGGGACAGATAATGAACACTGAAGCTTTCTTT
CASSILPGQIMNTEAFF
>TRBV6-5|.|TRBD1|TRBJ1-1|15
TGTGCCAGCAGTTCTACAGGGGCCCGAGGGACTGAAGCTTTCTTT
CASSSTGARGTEAFF
>TRBV5-1|once|TRBD2|TRBJ2-1|16
TGCGCCAGCAGCTCGGTAAGCGGGGGGACCTACAATGAGCAGTTCTTC
CASSSVSGGTYNEQFF
>TRBV27|.|TRBD2|TRBJ2-2|12
TGTGCCAGGGGGCGGGGGACCGGGGAGCTGTTTTTT
CARGRGTGELFF
>TRBV18|.|.|TRBJ1-1|15
TGTGCCAGCTCCCCTAGTCCAGGGAGGGACACTGAAGCTTTCTTT
CASSPSPGRDTEAFF
>TRBV9|.|.|TRBJ1-1|14
TGTGCCAGCAGCGGTAATCCCGGGAACACTGAAGCTTTCTTT
CASSGNPGNTEAFF
>TRBV21-1|once|.|TRBJ2-7|13
TGTGCCAGCAAAGCCCCACGGGAGTACGAGCAGTACTTC
CASKAPREYEQYF
>TRBV24-1|.|TRBD1|TRBJ1-1|13
TGTGCCACCATGGACAGGTGGACCACTGAAGCTTTCTTT
CATMDRWTTEAFF
>TRBV9|once|TRBD1|TRBJ1-1|14
TGTGCCAGCAGCGGGGGACAGATGAACACTGAAGCTTTCTTT
CASSGGQMNTEAFF
>TRBV24-1|few|.|TRBJ1-5|14
TGTGCCACCAGTGATTGGGGGGACGGGCAGCCCCAGCATTTT
CATSDWGDGQPQHF
>TRBV11-1|.|TRBD1|TRBJ2-3|15
TGTGCCAGCAGCAGTTTGGGACAGGGAGGGGATACGCAGTATTTT
CASSSLGQGGDTQYF
>TRBV11-2|few|TRBD1|TRBJ1-2|15
TGTGCCAGCAGCGCCCTCCTGGGGACAGGGGATGGCTACACCTTC
CASSALLGTGDGYTF
>TRBV5-6|.|.|TRBJ2-6|17
TGTGCCAGCAGCTTGGAACTCTGGGGCGGCGGGGCCAACGTCCTGACTTTC
CASSLELWGGGANVLTF
>TRBV5-8|.|.|TRBJ1-5|14
TGTGCCAGCAGCGCGGACAGCCTTAATCAGCCCCAGCATTTT
CASSADSLNQPQHF
>TRBV27|.|TRBD1|TRBJ1-2|14
TGTGCCAGCAGTTCAACAGGGGGCAGGTATGGCTACACCTTC
CASSSTGGRYGYTF
>TRBV14|.|.|TRBJ1-1|13
TGTGCCAGCAGCCAAGCCCGCGGGGGTGAAGCTTTCTTT
CASSQARGGEAFF
>TRBV27|.|TRBD1|TRBJ1-1|15
TGTGCCAGCAGCCCGGGACAGGGACTGAACACTGAAGCTTTCTTT
CASSPGQGLNTEAFF
>TRBV29-1|.|.|TRBJ2-1|14
TGCAGCTACTACCTGTCTCCCTCAAACAATGAGCAGTTCTTC
CSYYLSPSNNEQFF
>TRBV12-3/TRBV12-4|.|.|TRBJ2-1|12
TGTGCCAGCACCCCCCAATACAATGAGCAGTTCTTC
CASTPQYNEQFF
>TRBV21-1|.|.|TRBJ1-1|12
TGTGCCAGCAACGGACAGAACACTGAAGCTTTCTTT
CASNGQNTEAFF
>TRBV24-1|.|.|TRBJ1-1|15
TGTGCCACCAGTGATTCCGGGGGGGATCGGGGTGAAGCTTTCTTT
CATSDSGGDRGEAFF
>TRBV6-5|.|TRBD1|TRBJ1-1|14
TGTGCCAGCAGTTACGGACAGGGCCTCACTGAAGCTTTCTTT
CASSYGQGLTEAFF
>TRBV7-6|.|TRBD2|TRBJ2-7|15
TGTGCCAGCAGCTCTCGAGGGACTAGTCGGTACGAGCAGTACTTC
CASSSRGTSRYEQYF
>TRBV5-6|.|TRBD1|TRBJ1-2|14
TGTGCCAGCAGCCAGTTGACAGGGAGCTATGGCTACACCTTC
CASSQLTGSYGYTF
>TRBV11-2|.|TRBD2|TRBJ2-7|15
TGTGCCAGCAGCAAGACTAGCGGGAGTCTCTACGAGCAGTACTTC
CASSKTSGSLYEQYF
>TRBV7-8|.|.|TRBJ1-3|14
TGTGCCAGCAGAAAGACATTCTCTGGAAACACCATATATTTT
CASRKTFSGNTIYF